A selection of T cell receptor beta chains follows, all from one sample in a study of beta chain features in type 1 diabetes. Measured with immunoSEQ multiplex PCR; TCRdb has only the in-frame clones, and not every one. Of approximately 170,000 clones in the sample, less than 10% are singletons; the top ten hold roughly 0.5%. Sequences were obtained from central memory CD4+ T cells from blood. The receptors originated from a young man with type 1 diabetes. CDR3s include the opening cysteine and the closing phenylalanine or tryptophan. The D gene is left open where the match is weak. Where a row states a size, it is once, few, many or the class of an expanded clone; other rows omit it.

d_call	v_call	clone_size	cdr3_length	j_call	cdr3_aa	cdr3_nt
-	TRBV7-9	-	15	TRBJ2-1	CASSPRRTANNEQFF	TGTGCCAGCAGCCCTAGACGGACAGCGAACAATGAGCAGTTCTTC
-	TRBV4-3	-	14	TRBJ2-7	CASSRDRLAYEQYF	TGCGCCAGCAGCCGAGACAGGTTAGCCTACGAGCAGTACTTC
-	TRBV14	many	13	TRBJ2-5	CASSQDRQETQYF	TGTGCCAGCAGCCAAGACCGTCAAGAGACCCAGTACTTC
TRBD1	TRBV10-1	-	13	TRBJ2-1	CASSEPYRGGQFF	TGCGCCAGCAGTGAGCCCTACAGGGGCGGTCAGTTCTTC
-	TRBV7-2	few	15	TRBJ1-2	CASSRTLGGDYGYTF	TGTGCCAGCAGCCGAACCTTAGGGGGAGACTATGGCTACACCTTC
TRBD2	TRBV9	many	14	TRBJ2-3	CASSVVSGGDTQYF	TGTGCCAGCAGCGTAGTTAGCGGGGGAGATACGCAGTATTTT
TRBD1	TRBV29-1	-	14	TRBJ1-4	CSVGAGTANEKLFF	TGCAGCGTCGGGGCCGGGACAGCAAATGAAAAACTGTTTTTT
-	TRBV18	-	14	TRBJ1-2	CASSPRDTNYGYTF	TGTGCCAGCTCACCAAGAGACACTAACTATGGCTACACCTTC
TRBD1	TRBV19	-	15	TRBJ2-3	CASSGFDRELDTQYF	TGTGCCAGTAGTGGCTTCGACAGGGAGTTAGATACGCAGTATTTT
-	TRBV2	few	14	TRBJ1-5	CASSEGQSDQPQHF	TGTGCCAGCAGTGAGGGGCAGTCGGATCAGCCCCAGCATTTT
-	TRBV18	-	14	TRBJ2-7	CASSPSGSSYEQYF	TGTGCCAGCTCACCGTCCGGGTCATCCTACGAGCAGTACTTC
TRBD1	TRBV30	few	13	TRBJ2-1	CALKPGGPNEQFF	TGTGCCTTGAAACCAGGGGGCCCCAATGAGCAGTTCTTC
-	TRBV7-6	few	12	TRBJ2-3	CASSPNTDTQYF	TGTGCCAGCAGCCCGAACACCGATACGCAGTATTTT
-	TRBV6-5	few	15	TRBJ2-7	CASSYSTGSAYEQYF	TGTGCCAGCAGTTACTCAACAGGGTCAGCCTACGAGCAGTACTTC